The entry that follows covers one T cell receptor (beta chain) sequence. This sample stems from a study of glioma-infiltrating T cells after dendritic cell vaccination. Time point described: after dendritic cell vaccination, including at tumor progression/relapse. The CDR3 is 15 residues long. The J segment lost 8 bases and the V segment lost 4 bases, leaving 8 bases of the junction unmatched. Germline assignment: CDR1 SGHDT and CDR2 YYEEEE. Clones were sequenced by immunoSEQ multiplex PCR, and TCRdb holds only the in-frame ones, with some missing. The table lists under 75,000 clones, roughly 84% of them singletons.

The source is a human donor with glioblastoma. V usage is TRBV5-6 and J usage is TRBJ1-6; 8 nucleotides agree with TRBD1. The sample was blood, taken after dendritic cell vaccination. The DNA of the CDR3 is TGTGCCAGCAGCCCCTCGGGGACAGGCTATTCACCCCTCCACTTT. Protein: CASSPSGTGYSPLHF.